These T cell receptor beta chains were read from a single sample in a study of blood T cell repertoires in COVID-19. Sequenced by immunoSEQ multiplex PCR; TCRdb stores in-frame clones only, minus some. The table records fewer than 250,000 clones, over 70% of them present only once. The sequencing input was peripheral blood. The receptor source for this set is a man aged 50 or older with active or convalescent COVID-19. The CDR3 runs from the conserved cysteine through the conserved F or W. A D gene is named only where the DNA matches it firmly. Size values are once, few and many counts, or a class for expanded clones, and some rows have none.

CDR3 length	clone size	V gene	D gene	J gene	CDR3 DNA	CDR3 protein
15	.	TRBV5-6	.	TRBJ1-4	TGTGCCAGCAGCCCGGAGGGGACGCTTAATGAAAAACTGTTTTTT	CASSPEGTLNEKLFF
16	.	TRBV18	.	TRBJ1-3	TGTGCCAGCTCACCACCGAGTTGGGGAGTTGGAAACACCATATATTTT	CASSPPSWGVGNTIYF
15	.	TRBV3-1/TRBV3-2	.	TRBJ1-2	TGTGCCAGCAGTCTTCTCCTGACAGCTAACTATGGCTACACCTTC	CASSLLLTANYGYTF
19	.	TRBV11-2	TRBD1	TRBJ1-1	TGTGCCAGCAGCTTAGATTCTCCCCGTGCCCGACAGGGCTACACTGAAGCTTTCTTT	CASSLDSPRARQGYTEAFF
11	.	TRBV2	.	TRBJ1-5	TGTGCCAGCAGTGAAGCGGTAGTCCAGCATTTT	CASSEAVVQHF
12	.	TRBV18	.	TRBJ2-7	TGTGCCAGCTCGTACGGACAGTCCGAGCAGTACTTC	CASSYGQSEQYF
16	.	TRBV28	.	TRBJ1-5	TGTGCCAGCAAGCCCGGGGACACTCGAAGCAATCAGCCCCAGCATTTT	CASKPGDTRSNQPQHF
15	.	TRBV5-1	TRBD1	TRBJ1-3	TGCGCCAGCAGACTTGACAGGGGTACAGGAAACACCATATATTTT	CASRLDRGTGNTIYF
13	.	TRBV29-1	TRBD1	TRBJ1-2	TGCAGCCTACCACCGACAGGGTGGTATGGCTACACCTTC	CSLPPTGWYGYTF
15	once	TRBV11-1	.	TRBJ2-1	TGTGCCAGCAGCTTAGGTAGCGGCTCCTACAATGAGCAGTTCTTC	CASSLGSGSYNEQFF
14	.	TRBV6-1	.	TRBJ1-5	TGTGCCAGCAGTGAAGGTCCCCCAAATCAGCCCCAGCATTTT	CASSEGPPNQPQHF
19	.	TRBV15	TRBD2	TRBJ2-7	TGTGCCACCAGCAGAGATCGAGGGGAGCGGGGGGCTCTCTCCTACGAGCAGTACTTC	CATSRDRGERGALSYEQYF
18	.	TRBV19	.	TRBJ1-5	TGTGCCAGTAGTACCCCCTCGACGGGTGTGGTTCGCAATCAGCCCCAGCATTTT	CASSTPSTGVVRNQPQHF
13	.	TRBV27	.	TRBJ2-7	TGTGCCAGCAGTTTGGGGCCCTCCTACGAGCAGTACTTC	CASSLGPSYEQYF
14	.	TRBV9	TRBD1	TRBJ1-6	TGTGCCAGCAGCGCCGGGACAGGGGTTCTATCCCTCCACTTT	CASSAGTGVLSLHF
14	.	TRBV2	.	TRBJ2-7	TGTGCCAGCAGTTCCGCCCTAGATAGCTACGAGCAGTACTTC	CASSSALDSYEQYF
14	.	TRBV7-3	.	TRBJ1-1	TGTGCCAGCAGGTACGACAGTGGGAACACTGAAGCTTTCTTT	CASRYDSGNTEAFF
13	.	TRBV3-1/TRBV3-2	.	TRBJ1-1	TGTGCCAGCAGCCAAGATTTGGGGAGGGAAGCTTTCTTT	CASSQDLGREAFF
17	.	TRBV10-1	TRBD2	TRBJ2-3	TGCGCCAGCAGTGAGAAGAGGGGAGCGGGAGGTTCAGATACGCAGTATTTT	CASSEKRGAGGSDTQYF
14	.	TRBV29-1	TRBD2	TRBJ2-3	TGCAGCGGTTCGGGACTAGCTGACACAGATACGCAGTATTTT	CSGSGLADTDTQYF
14	.	TRBV7-9	TRBD1	TRBJ1-5	TGTGCCAGCAGCCCCGGGACAGGGGTCCAGCCCCAGCATTTT	CASSPGTGVQPQHF
16	.	TRBV4-1	.	TRBJ1-3	TGCGCCAGCAGCCACGCTTCGGGGGTCTCTGGAAACACCATATATTTT	CASSHASGVSGNTIYF
15	.	TRBV10-3	.	TRBJ2-7	TGTGCCATCAGTGAACTAGCCGCCGCCTCCTACGAGCAGTACTTC	CAISELAAASYEQYF
11	.	TRBV20-1	.	TRBJ2-7	TGCAGTGCCGGGACAACCTACGAGCAGTACTTC	CSAGTTYEQYF
18	.	TRBV19	.	TRBJ2-2	TGTGCCAGTAGTATACGGCGGCCGGGGGTGGGTGACACCGGGGAGCTGTTTTTT	CASSIRRPGVGDTGELFF
15	.	TRBV4-3	TRBD2	TRBJ2-1	TGCGCCAGCAGCCAACTAGCGGGGGGGCCCAGTGAGCAGTTCTTC	CASSQLAGGPSEQFF
13	.	TRBV2	TRBD1	TRBJ1-2	TGTGCCAGCAAGGTCGAGACAGGGGGTGGCTACACCTTC	CASKVETGGGYTF
15	.	TRBV5-1	.	TRBJ1-2	TGCGCCAGCAGCTCCGGAACGGCACAGCTCTATGGCTACACCTTC	CASSSGTAQLYGYTF